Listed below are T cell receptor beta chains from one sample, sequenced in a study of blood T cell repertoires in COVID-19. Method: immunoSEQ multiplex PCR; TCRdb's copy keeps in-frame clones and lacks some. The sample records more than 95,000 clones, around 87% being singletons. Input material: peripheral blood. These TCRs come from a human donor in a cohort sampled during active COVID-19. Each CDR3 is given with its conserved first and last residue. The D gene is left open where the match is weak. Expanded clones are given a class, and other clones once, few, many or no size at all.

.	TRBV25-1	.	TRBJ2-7	TGTGCCAGCAGTGAATCTATCTACGAGCAGTACTTC	CASSESIYEQYF
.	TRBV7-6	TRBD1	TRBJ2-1	TGTGCCAGCAGCTTACTGGGGACAGGGCTTTCCAATGAGCAGTTCTTC	CASSLLGTGLSNEQFF
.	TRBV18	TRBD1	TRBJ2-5	TGTGCCAGCTCACCTACAGGGGGCACGGAGACCCAGTACTTC	CASSPTGGTETQYF
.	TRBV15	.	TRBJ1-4	TGTGCCACCAGCAGAGATCAAGGGGGGGATGAAAAACTGTTTTTT	CATSRDQGGDEKLFF
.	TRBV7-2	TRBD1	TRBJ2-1	TGTGCCAGCAGCTCCGGGACAGGATACAATGAGCAGTTCTTC	CASSSGTGYNEQFF
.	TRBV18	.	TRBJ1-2	TGTGCCAGCTCACCCTGGGAGACAGGAAGCTATGGCTACACCTTC	CASSPWETGSYGYTF
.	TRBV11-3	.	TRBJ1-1	TGTGCCAGCAGCTCACACGGGAGCGCCACTGAAGCTTTCTTT	CASSSHGSATEAFF
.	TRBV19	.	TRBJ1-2	TGTGCCAGTAGTATCGCGGGGGCCCGGGATGTTGGCTACACCTTC	CASSIAGARDVGYTF
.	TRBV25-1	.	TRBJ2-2	TGTGCCAGCAGCGGCGGGCAGGCGAACACCGGGGAGCTGTTTTTT	CASSGGQANTGELFF
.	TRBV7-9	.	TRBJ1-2	TGTGCCAGCAGCTTAACCGGGGATGAGATCTATGGCTACACCTTC	CASSLTGDEIYGYTF
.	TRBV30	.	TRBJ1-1	TGTGCCTGGAGTCTTCAGGGGTACACTGAAGCTTTCTTT	CAWSLQGYTEAFF
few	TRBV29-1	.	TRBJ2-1	TGCAGCGTCCGGCCCCGAGGGAATGAGCAGTTCTTC	CSVRPRGNEQFF
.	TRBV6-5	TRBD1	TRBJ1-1	TGTGCCAGCAGTTACGGACAGGGGGCCCGGAACACTGAAGCTTTCTTT	CASSYGQGARNTEAFF
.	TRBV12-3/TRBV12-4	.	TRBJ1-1	TGTGCCACCCAGTCAACCGTGAACACTGAAGCTTTCTTT	CATQSTVNTEAFF
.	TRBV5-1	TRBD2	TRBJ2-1	TGCGCCAGCAGCCATAGCGGGAGGGAAACGAATGAGCAGTTCTTC	CASSHSGRETNEQFF
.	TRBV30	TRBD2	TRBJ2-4	TGTGCCTGGAGCCCCGCGGGGAGGGCATCGACCAAAAACATTCAGTACTTC	CAWSPAGRASTKNIQYF
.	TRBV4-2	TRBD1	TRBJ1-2	TGTGCCAGCAGCCAAGAGGGGACAGAATCTACCTATGGCTACACCTTC	CASSQEGTESTYGYTF
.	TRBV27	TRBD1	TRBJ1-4	TGTGCCAGCAGCACGCAGGGGGCGCCCTCTAATGAAAAACTGTTTTTT	CASSTQGAPSNEKLFF
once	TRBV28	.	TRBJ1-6	TGTGCCAGCAGTAGGCGGCAGGGTTCACCCCTCCACTTT	CASSRRQGSPLHF
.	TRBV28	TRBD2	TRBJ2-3	TGTGCCAGCAGTTTTCTAGCGGGAGGGGCCACAGATACGCAGTATTTT	CASSFLAGGATDTQYF
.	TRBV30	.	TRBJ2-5	TGTGCCTGGAGATTAGGCAGGCAAGAGACCCAGTACTTC	CAWRLGRQETQYF
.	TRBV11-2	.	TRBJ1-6	TGTGCCAGCAGCCCCGGGGGGGGAAATTCACCCCTCCACTTT	CASSPGGGNSPLHF